The entry below gives a single TCR beta chain sequence along with its context. As yet, its antigen is unknown. Per germline, CDR1 SGHRS and CDR2 YFSETQ. This CDR3 has 13 amino acids. Trimming removed 4 bases from V and 6 bases from J; junction bases left unmatched: 5. The PCR was carried out with 60 Vbeta primers and 13 Jbeta primers. Repertoires were generated with immunoSEQ multiplex PCR, while TCRdb's copy carries only in-frame clones and drops some. The profile covers some 130,000 clones, with 50% to 75% appearing a single time and approximately 2.5% taken by the ten largest. The data were obtained in a study of cytomegalovirus exposure and HLA in healthy donors. General study findings and limits: Cytomegalovirus-associated status was assigned to about 160 TCR beta chains. Differences between HLA loci emerged in a later analysis of TCR association rates, with DRB1 most and HLA-C fewest. Later work found most CMV-associated TCR beta chains apparently HLA-restricted. Other equally common chains were less clonally expanded than HLA-associated TCR beta chains, a later analysis showed.

The TCR comes from a woman between 40 and 50 years old in good health and CMV-seronegative. The chain has TRBV5-1 and TRBJ1-1; 8 bases match TRBD1. Input material: PBMCs. DNA of the CDR3: TGCGCCAGCAGCCCACAGGGGGAGTCTGAAGCTTTCTTT. The encoded protein is CASSPQGESEAFF.